This paragraph covers one T cell receptor beta chain sequence. Its antigen is as yet unknown. This sample was taken from a study of shared clonotypes between healthy human individuals. Study-level findings and limits: The generation probabilities recorded for non-shared clonotypes fell below those of clonotypes shared by all four donors.

Data came from immunoSEQ multiplex PCR; TCRdb stores just in-frame clones and leaves some out. The profile shows over 1.5 million clones, approximately 98% of them singletons. The CDR3 has 15 residues. CDR1 is MDHEN, CDR2 SYDVKM, per germline. V shed 3 bases, J shed 1 base, and the junction held 4 bases outside the gene matches. This sequence joins TRBV28 and TRBJ1-2; 8 nucleotides match TRBD1. Sequencing was performed on naive CD4+ T cells sorted from blood. Noted subset: CD45RA+ positively selected. The sequence was obtained from a man aged 25 to 40 in good health. CDR3 residues: CASSLNGQGNYGYTF. CDR3 nucleotides: TGTGCCAGCAGTTTGAATGGACAGGGTAACTATGGCTACACCTTC.